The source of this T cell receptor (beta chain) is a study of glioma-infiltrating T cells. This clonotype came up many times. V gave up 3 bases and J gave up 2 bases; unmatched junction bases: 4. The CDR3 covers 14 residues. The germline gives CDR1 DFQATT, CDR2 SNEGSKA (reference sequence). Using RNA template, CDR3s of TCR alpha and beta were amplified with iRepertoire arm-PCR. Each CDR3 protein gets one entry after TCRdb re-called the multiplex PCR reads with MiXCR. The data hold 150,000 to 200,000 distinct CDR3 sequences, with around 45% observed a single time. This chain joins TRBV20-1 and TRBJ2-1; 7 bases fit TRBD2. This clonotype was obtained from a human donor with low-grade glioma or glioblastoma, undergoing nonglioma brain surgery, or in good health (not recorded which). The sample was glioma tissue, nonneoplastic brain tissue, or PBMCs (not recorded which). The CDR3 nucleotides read TGCAGTGCTAGCGGGCTAGCGGCCTACAATGAGCAGTTCTTC. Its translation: CSASGLAAYNEQFF.